This passage covers 16 T cell receptor beta chains from one sample sequenced in a study of T cells in women clearing cervical HPV infection. Assay: immunoSEQ multiplex PCR; the TCRdb copy retains only in-frame clones and omits some. The data include some 23,000 clones; the top ten clones carry 24%. The specimen sequenced was blood buffy coat. The receptors here all came from a woman aged 18 to 75 with a cervical HPV16 infection that either progressed to CIN3+ or cleared (not recorded which).

A note on this clone: From the germline J gene comes the end of the CDR3, since the read stops 3 residues before it. The V gene is TRBV2, the J gene TRBJ2-1; 10 bases match TRBD2. CDR1 is SNHLY, CDR2 FYNNEI, per germline. This CDR3 has 13 amino acids. After removal of 7 bases from V and 9 bases from J, the junction contained 6 bases not matched to a gene. The CDR3 here is CASKGLAIREQFF. The CDR3 bases that were read are TGTGCCAGCAAGGGACTAGCGATACGTGAG.

With regard to this clone: The CDR3 is cut off 3 residues early in the read; its end comes from the germline J gene. The V call is TRBV7-9, the J call TRBJ2-2, with 9 nucleotides matching TRBD1. The CDR3 has 14 amino acids. The germline gives CDR1 SEHNR, CDR2 FQNEAQ (reference sequence). The CDR3 DNA, read in part, is TGTGCCAGCAACCTCGGGGACAGGGTACAGAAG. Its protein product is CASNLGDRVQK. From start to end, the CDR3 is CASNLGDRVQKLFF.

Concerning this clone itself: The read gets to within 3 residues of the CDR3 end, and the germline J gene fills in the rest. V is TRBV13 and J is TRBJ1-3; a possible D gene is TRBD1 (6 bases). Germline loops: CDR1 PRHDT, CDR2 FYEKMQ (reference sequence). CDR3 length equals 14 residues. The germline V and J ends were trimmed by 3 bases and 4 bases, with 10 bases remaining between them. Here the CDR3 reads CASSLVGTGNTIYF. The sequenced part of the CDR3 DNA is TGTGCCAGCAGCTTGGTCGGGACAGGAAACACC. Combining the CDR3 with reference TRBV13 and TRBJ1-3 gives the whole variable domain AAGVIQSPRHLIKEKRETATLKCYPIPRHDTVYWYQQGPGQDPQFLISFYEKMQSDKGSIPDRFSAQQFSDYHSELNMSSLELGDSALYFCASSLVGTGNTIYFGEGSWLTVV.

Concerning this clone: The read ends 3 residues before the CDR3 terminus; that terminus is restored from the germline J gene. The chain employs TRBV11-3 and TRBJ1-2; 7 bases fit TRBD1. CDR1 and CDR2 (germline): SGHNT, YENEEA. There are 13 residues in the CDR3. The DNA read from the CDR3 is TGTGCCAGCAGCTTGGAGGGGGCGCAAGGC. Protein sequence: CASSLEGAQG. The entire CDR3 reads CASSLEGAQGYTF.

Points on this clone: The read comes to an end 3 residues before the CDR3 does, leaving the germline J gene to fill in the end. This chain joins TRBV29-1 and TRBJ2-2; TRBD1 aligns across 8 bases. The V segment lost 4 bases and the J segment 5 bases; nucleotides outside the gene matches: 6. This CDR3 is 14 amino acids long. Germline loops: CDR1 SQVTM, CDR2 ANQGSEA. The CDR3: CSVVRTGQTGELFF. The DNA read from the CDR3 is TGCAGCGTTGTTAGGACAGGGCAAACCGGGGAG.

Comment on this clone: The read gets to within 3 residues of the CDR3 end, and the germline J gene fills in the rest. The J gene is TRBJ1-5, the V gene TRBV7-9, with D unclear. The germline gives CDR1 SEHNR, CDR2 FQNEAQ (reference sequence). The CDR3 is made up of 14 amino acids. Trimming left V 2 bases short and J 1 base short, with 6 bases between. Here the CDR3 reads CASSLSPSNQPQHF. Incomplete CDR3 DNA: TGTGCCAGCAGCTTATCCCCGAGCAATCAGCCC.

CDR3 region: CASSQATGATDTQYF. CDR3 DNA (partial): TGTGCCAGCAGCCAAGCGACAGGGGCGACAGATACG. V is TRBV14 and J is TRBJ2-3; 8 bases line up with TRBD1. The CDR3 end falls 3 residues outside the read, so it is completed with the germline J gene. This CDR3 has 15 residues. Germline V gene lookup returns CDR1 SGHDN and CDR2 FVKESK. V was pared by 1 base and J by 3 bases, with 3 bases of the junction left unmatched.

Notes on this clone: The read falls 3 residues short of the CDR3 end, and the missing part is taken from the germline J gene. The chain links TRBV11-3 to TRBJ1-1, with TRBD1 matching 7 bases. Germline V gene sequence: CDR1 SGHNT, CDR2 YENEEA. V shed 6 bases and J 1 base; nucleotides not matched to a gene: 2. The CDR3 spans 13 residues. CDR3 amino acids: CASSYRGNTEAFF. CDR3 DNA (partial): TGTGCCAGCAGTTACAGGGGGAACACTGAA.

With regard to this clone: The read stops 3 residues short of the end of the CDR3; the missing end is completed from the germline J gene. The rearrangement links TRBV2 to TRBJ2-7, with 9 bases lining up with TRBD2. Per the germline V gene, CDR1 is SNHLY and CDR2 is FYNNEI. With 2 bases clipped from V and 2 bases from J, the junction kept 7 bases outside the gene matches. The CDR3 covers 16 residues. CDR3 residues: CASSEQGGGAPYEQYF. The CDR3 bases that were read are TGTGCCAGCAGTGAACAGGGCGGGGGGGCCCCCTACGAG.

On this clone itself: The read terminates 3 residues before the CDR3 end, so the remaining end is supplied by the germline J gene. This chain joins TRBV5-1 and TRBJ2-4; 8 bases agree with TRBD2. Germline trimming cut 2 bases from V and 6 bases from J; bases unmatched to any gene: 4. CDR1 and CDR2 from the germline V gene are SGHRS and YFSETQ. CDR3 length equals 14 residues. The sequenced CDR3 bases are TGCGCCAGCAGCTTCGGGGGGGACGGAAACATT. Its protein is CASSFGGDGNI. The entire CDR3 reads CASSFGGDGNIQYF.

Concerning this clone itself: Coverage ceases 3 residues before the CDR3 finishes, and the germline J gene fills in the end. This rearrangement joins TRBV5-4 to TRBJ2-3, with TRBD2 matching 13 bases. This CDR3 contains 15 residues. From germline, CDR1 is SGHNT and CDR2 YYREEE (reference sequence). J lost 6 bases, V lost 4 bases, and 5 bases had no gene match. The CDR3 loop reads CASSLLAGGVDTQYF. The DNA read from the CDR3 is TGTGCCAGCAGCCTACTAGCGGGGGGGGTTGATACG.

As for this clone: The read ends 3 residues before the CDR3 terminus; that terminus is restored from the germline J gene. The chain couples TRBV14 to TRBJ2-2, with D unclear. CDR1 SGHDN and CDR2 FVKESK come from the germline V gene. V was pared by 4 bases and J by 3 bases, with 9 bases between. The CDR3 is 14 residues long. The CDR3 loop is CASSRIVYTGELFF. Partial CDR3 DNA: TGTGCCAGCAGCCGCATAGTATACACCGGGGAG.

Concerning this clone itself: The read ends 3 residues shy of where the CDR3 ends; the end is completed using the germline J gene. This chain uses TRBV20-1 with TRBJ2-7; D might be TRBD1 (5 bases). CDR1 DFQATT and CDR2 SNEGSKA come from the germline V gene (reference sequence). Trimming cost V 3 bases and J 0 bases, with 18 bases left between them. CDR3 size: 16 residues. CDR3 sequence: CSASTQGYENSYEQYF. The CDR3 DNA, read in part, is TGCAGTGCTAGTACCCAGGGCTACGAGAACTCCTACGAG.

The part of the CDR3 DNA that was read is TGCGCCACAGGGCGTGGGACAGATACG. It yields the protein CATGRGTDT. The full CDR3 sequence reads CATGRGTDTQYF. The rearrangement links TRBV4-1 to TRBJ2-3; D perhaps matches TRBD1 (5 bases). The CDR3 end lies 3 residues beyond the end of the read and is filled in from the germline J gene. V was pared by 10 bases and J by 3 bases, with 11 bases between. The CDR3 is made up of 12 amino acids. Germline assignment: CDR1 MGHRA and CDR2 YSYEKL.

As for this clone: With the read ending 3 residues before the CDR3 end, the germline J gene is used to fill in that end. The chain joins TRBV10-3 to TRBJ2-5, with D perhaps TRBD1 (6 bases). This CDR3 contains 14 residues. Germline assignment: CDR1 ENHRY and CDR2 SYGVKD. With 10 bases removed from V and 2 bases from J, the gap between germline ends came to 17 bases. CDR3 protein: CATTPGTQQETQYF. The sequenced CDR3 bases are TGTGCCACCACCCCCGGGACACAACAAGAGACC.

As concerns this clone: The read gets to within 3 residues of the CDR3 end, and the germline J gene fills in the rest. The chain joins TRBV7-3 to TRBJ2-3, with 8 bases matching TRBD2. CDR1 SGHTA and CDR2 FQGTGA come from the germline V gene. Germline trimming cut 2 bases from V and 4 bases from J; bases unmatched to any gene: 5. CDR3 size: 15 residues. The CDR3 here is CASSLAGGTADTQYF. The part of the CDR3 DNA that was read is TGTGCCAGCAGCTTAGCGGGGGGCACGGCAGATACG.